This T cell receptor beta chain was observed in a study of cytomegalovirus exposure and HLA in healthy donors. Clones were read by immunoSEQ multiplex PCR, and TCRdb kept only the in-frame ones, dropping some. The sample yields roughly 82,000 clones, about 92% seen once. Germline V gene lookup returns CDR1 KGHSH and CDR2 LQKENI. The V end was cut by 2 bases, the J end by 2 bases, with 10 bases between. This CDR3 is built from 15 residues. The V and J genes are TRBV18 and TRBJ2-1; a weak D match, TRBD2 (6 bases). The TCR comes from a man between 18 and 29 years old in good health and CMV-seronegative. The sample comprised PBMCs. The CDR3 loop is CASSPAGTAYNEQFF. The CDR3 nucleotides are TGTGCCAGCTCACCAGCGGGGACCGCCTACAATGAGCAGTTCTTC.